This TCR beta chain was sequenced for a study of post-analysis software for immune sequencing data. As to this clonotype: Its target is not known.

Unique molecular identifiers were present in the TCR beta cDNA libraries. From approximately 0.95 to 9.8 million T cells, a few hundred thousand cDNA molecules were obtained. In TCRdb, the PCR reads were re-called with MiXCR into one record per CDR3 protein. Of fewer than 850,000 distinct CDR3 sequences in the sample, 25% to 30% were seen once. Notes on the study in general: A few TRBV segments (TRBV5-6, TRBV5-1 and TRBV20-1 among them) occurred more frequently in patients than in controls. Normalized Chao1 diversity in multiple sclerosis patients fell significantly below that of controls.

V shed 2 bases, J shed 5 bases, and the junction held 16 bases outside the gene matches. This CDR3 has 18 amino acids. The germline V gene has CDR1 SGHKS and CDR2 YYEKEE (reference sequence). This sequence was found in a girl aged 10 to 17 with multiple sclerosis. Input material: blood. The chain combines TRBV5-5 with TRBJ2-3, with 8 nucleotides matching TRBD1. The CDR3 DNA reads TGTGCCAGCAGCTTTCTGGCACTCGGGACAGGTATCATAGATACGCAGTATTTT. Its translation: CASSFLALGTGIIDTQYF.